These 12 T cell receptor beta chains were sequenced from one sample in a study of T cells in Graves' hyperthyroidism and ophthalmopathy. TCR beta CDR3 region amplification was performed from RNA transcripts. First-round RT-PCR of the TCR CDR3 relied on the HTBI primer set. A single record per CDR3 protein comes from TCRdb applying MiXCR to the multiplex PCR reads. The sample lists roughly 630,000 distinct CDR3 sequences, 15% to 19% occurring once. Sequencing was carried out using blood. Receptors originate from a woman under 40 with Graves' hyperthyroidism.

To note about this clonotype: A much larger clone differs by one base, so this may be a read error. The chain recombines TRBV14 with TRBJ1-1, with TRBD1 identical over 7 bases. CDR3 length equals 18 residues. CDR1 SGHDN and CDR2 FVKESK come from the germline V gene. The CDR3 spells CASSQSSSKRTGRTEASF. CDR3 in DNA: TGTGCCAGCAGCCAGAGCTCCTCCAAGCGGACAGGCAGGACTGAAGCTTCCTTT.

This clonotype showed up just a few times. The rearrangement links TRBV13 to TRBJ2-3, with D perhaps TRBD2 (5 bases). V was clipped by 5 bases and J by 2 bases, with 8 bases between them. CDR3 length: 13 residues. Germline V gene sequence: CDR1 PRHDT, CDR2 FYEKMQ (reference sequence). Here the CDR3 DNA reads TGTGCCAGCAGCCACGACTACACAGATACGCAGTATTTT. Protein: CASSHDYTDTQYF. The whole variable domain, remainder taken from reference TRBV13 and TRBJ2-3, is AAGVIQSPRHLIKEKRETATLKCYPIPRHDTVYWYQQGPGQDPQFLISFYEKMQSDKGSIPDRFSAQQFSDYHSELNMSSLELGDSALYFCASSHDYTDTQYFGPGTRLTVL.

There are a few counts of this clonotype. The V and J genes are TRBV5-1 and TRBJ2-2; D gene uncertain. This CDR3 is built from 17 residues. V lost 5 bases and J 2 bases, leaving 19 bases between the germline ends. Per the germline V gene, CDR1 is SGHRS and CDR2 is YFSETQ. The CDR3 spells CASSDRLGTENTGELFF. The CDR3 DNA follows: TGCGCCAGCAGTGATCGGTTGGGAACAGAAAACACCGGGGAGCTGTTTTTT. The full variable domain, rest sourced from reference TRBV5-1 and TRBJ2-2, is KAGVTQTPRYLIKTRGQQVTLSCSPISGHRSVSWYQQTPGQGLQFLFEYFSETQRNKGNFPGRFSGRQFSNSRSEMNVSTLELGDSALYLCASSDRLGTENTGELFFGEGSRLTVL.

This clonotype has a count of ten or more. CDR3 sequence: CSARVGREVYNEQFF. The CDR3 nucleotides read TGCAGTGCCAGGGTAGGGCGGGAGGTTTACAATGAGCAGTTCTTC. The rearrangement uses TRBV20-1 and TRBJ2-1, with 8 bases aligning to TRBD2. CDR3 length: 15 amino acids. CDR1 and CDR2 (germline): DFQATT, SNEGSKA (reference sequence). V dropped 6 bases and J dropped 4; count of bases not matched to a gene: 11.

This clonotype was detected only a few times. The CDR3 bases are TGCAGCTCGGGTGACAGGGGGCGCGGAACAGATACGCAGTATTTT. Residues: CSSGDRGRGTDTQYF. This chain joins TRBV29-1 and TRBJ2-3; TRBD1 agrees at 10 bases. CDR3 size: 15 residues. The V segment lost 8 bases and the J segment 3 bases; nucleotides outside the gene matches: 11. In germline, CDR1 is SQVTM, CDR2 ANQGSEA.

In this sample, this clonotype turned up many times. This chain links TRBV2 with TRBJ1-4; D call uncertain. Trimming shortened V by 10 bases and J by 8 bases, and 17 bases separated the two germline ends. CDR3 size: 13 residues. The V gene's germline CDR1 is SNHLY and CDR2 FYNNEI. The CDR3 spells CATTDQIGEKLFF. CDR3 DNA sequence: TGTGCCACTACGGACCAGATTGGGGAAAAACTGTTTTTT.

This chain uses TRBV15 with TRBJ2-5; TRBD2 aligns across 9 bases. Germline loops: CDR1 LNHNV, CDR2 YYDKDF (reference sequence). The CDR3 extends over 17 amino acids. The J segment lost 2 bases and the V segment lost 1 base, leaving 8 bases of the junction unmatched. The CDR3 reads CATSRAGTSLGQETQYF. DNA for the CDR3: TGTGCCACCAGCAGAGCCGGGACTAGCCTAGGGCAAGAGACCCAGTACTTC.

This clonotype was observed a few times. This sequence joins TRBV20-1 and TRBJ2-3; 10 bases align to TRBD1. The CDR3 consists of 18 residues. CDR1 and CDR2 (germline): DFQATT, SNEGSKA (reference sequence). Trimming took 0 bases from V and 2 from J; bases not matched to a gene: 11. The CDR3 loop reads CSARENARDRGNTDTQYF. The CDR3 DNA reads TGCAGTGCTAGAGAGAATGCCCGGGACAGGGGAAACACAGATACGCAGTATTTT.

Ten or more counts support this clonotype. The chain couples TRBV6-2 or TRBV6-3 to TRBJ2-7; TRBD2 matches at 9 bases. The J segment lost 7 bases and the V segment lost 0 bases, leaving 7 bases of the junction unmatched. Germline V lookup: CDR1 MNHEY, CDR2 SVGEGT. The CDR3 covers 15 residues. The CDR3 nucleotides are TGTGCCAGCAGTTACTCTGCGGGAGGGCTGAATGAGCAGTACTTC. Amino acids: CASSYSAGGLNEQYF.

To note about this clonotype: Given a much more abundant clone one base away, this may be a read error. The chain links TRBV4-3 to TRBJ2-4; D is uncertain. Germline CDR1 and CDR2: LGHNA and YSLEER. The CDR3 covers 18 residues. The chain's CDR3 is CASSQDASRPLAKNVQYF. CDR3 DNA: TGCGCCAGCAGCCAAGATGCGAGTAGACCATTAGCCAAAAACGTTCAGTACTTC.

This clonotype was counted at least ten times. This chain uses TRBV11-1 with TRBJ2-7, with D perhaps being TRBD1 or TRBD2 (5 bases each). There are 14 residues in the CDR3. Germline V gene sequence: CDR1 SGHAT, CDR2 FQDESV (reference sequence). V shed 4 bases and J shed 3 bases, with 13 bases lying between them. CDR3 region: CASSSRDGRYEQYF. The DNA for the CDR3 is TGTGCCAGCAGCTCCCGGGACGGCCGCTACGAGCAGTACTTC.

The chain is built from TRBV7-9 and TRBJ2-2; D is tentatively TRBD1 or TRBD2 (5 bases each). The V end lost 5 bases, the J end lost 3 bases, and 16 bases lay between the germline ends. This CDR3 is built from 16 residues. Germline assignment: CDR1 SEHNR and CDR2 FQNEAQ (reference sequence). In nucleotides, the CDR3 is TGTGCCAGCAGCCCCTCGGGACCGACCTACACCGGGGAGCTGTTTTTT. Its protein product is CASSPSGPTYTGELFF.